This TCR beta chain was captured in a study of blood T cells in healthy people across ages. Whole-study findings and limits: It was held that the diversity estimates obtained from one million T cells were underestimates.

In this sample, this clonotype turned up many times. Its antigen is not known. It was with a sample-barcoded 5' primer and a J-beta primer mix that a second PCR of roughly 7 to 12 cycles was run. TCRdb used MiXCR to reprocess the 5' RACE reads, holding one entry per CDR3 protein. The sample includes approximately 1.5 million distinct CDR3 sequences, roughly 32% seen only once; the top ten take approximately 11%. CDR1 and CDR2 (germline): DFQATT, SNEGSKA (reference sequence). CDR3 length: 11 residues. Trimming removed 3 bases from V and 8 bases from J, with 8 bases in between. Each individual donor underwent a draw of approximately 9.6 milliliters of peripheral blood.

V gene TRBV20-1 combines with J gene TRBJ2-4, with D hard to call. Source material: blood. The clonotype originates from a woman aged 25 to 39 in good health. The CDR3: CSASGLDIQYF. CDR3 DNA: TGCAGTGCTAGTGGTTTGGACATTCAGTACTTC.